This record looks at one T cell receptor (beta chain) sequence and its context. These data originate in a study of blood T cell repertoires in COVID-19. Overall study context: The cDNA or gDNA used as material had been derived from T cells, B-cell-depleted T cells, or PBMCs.

Clones were read by immunoSEQ multiplex PCR, and TCRdb kept only the in-frame ones, dropping some. The sample has about 440,000 clones, roughly 91% seen once; the top ten hold around 4.4%. This CDR3 has 14 amino acids. The germline V gene has CDR1 MNHEY and CDR2 SVGAGI. Trimming took 6 bases from V and 0 from J, leaving 9 bases between them. The clonotype originates from a woman between 25 and 40 years old with acute or convalescent COVID-19. The sequenced sample consisted of peripheral blood. V and J are TRBV6-5 and TRBJ1-3; D ambiguous. Here the CDR3 reads CASRLGGSGNTIYF. CDR3 nucleotides: TGTGCCAGCAGATTAGGAGGCTCTGGAAACACCATATATTTT.